This is a list of T cell receptor beta chains from one sample in a study of CD8 T cells in Susac syndrome. One entry per CDR3 protein, called by TCRdb with MiXCR from the immunoSEQ multiplex PCR reads. Of 100,000 to 150,000 distinct CDR3 sequences in the sample, 90% to 95% were seen once. Source material: CD4+ T cells from PBMCs. These receptors all stem from a human donor in good health. The CDR3 runs from the conserved cysteine through the conserved F or W.

j_call v_call cdr3_aa
TRBJ2-7 TRBV19 CASSSGDEQYF
TRBJ1-2 TRBV12-3/TRBV12-4 CASSWDRGMNGYTF
TRBJ2-3 TRBV7-6 CASSPSRESDTQYF
TRBJ1-5 TRBV20-1 CSARAPGPKQREPQHF
TRBJ2-7 TRBV19 CASSMGGSSYEQYF
TRBJ2-4 TRBV7-9 CASSPGTGRWDIQYF
TRBJ1-1 TRBV2 CASQQGQGTEAFF
TRBJ1-1 TRBV5-4 CASSSSGQGRTEAFF
TRBJ2-7 TRBV19 CASKGAEEQYF
TRBJ2-6 TRBV20-1 CSASPGMGAGANVLTF
TRBJ2-5 TRBV5-1 CASSFKGLQETQYF
TRBJ2-1 TRBV29-1 CSDRGPAEQFF
TRBJ2-1 TRBV7-9 CASSPSRYNNEQFF
TRBJ1-3 TRBV3-1 CASQTPTHSGNTIYF
TRBJ2-7 TRBV12-3/TRBV12-4 CASSLVAGSYEQYF
TRBJ1-3 TRBV16 CASSLFDTGNTIYF
TRBJ2-5 TRBV5-8 CASSLIAGGKETQYF
TRBJ1-1 TRBV3-1 CASSPLGTEAFF
TRBJ2-5 TRBV15 CATSAGGGQYQETQYF
TRBJ1-1 TRBV3-1 CASSQGTGPNTEAFF
TRBJ2-7 TRBV3-1 CASSRGLAGSYEQYF
TRBJ1-2 TRBV19 CASRQQGFYGYTF
TRBJ2-3 TRBV4-1 CASSQGRVPTSGSTDTQYF
TRBJ2-1 TRBV20-1 CSVRMTGFGRFDSVHEQFF
TRBJ1-2 TRBV7-9 CASSPTGDTVNYGYTF
TRBJ2-3 TRBV11-2 CASSSGTGQRDTQYF
TRBJ2-5 TRBV7-2 CASSSGNGAETQYF
TRBJ1-4 TRBV6-5 CASLPWAGTNEKLFF
TRBJ2-7 TRBV20-1 CSAIRQGVSYEQYF
TRBJ1-1 TRBV20-1 CSARGQAESLF
TRBJ2-7 TRBV7-8 CASSATRHPQGQYF
TRBJ2-2 TRBV7-2 CASSLELAGYTGELFF
TRBJ2-1 TRBV6-1 CASCVGLQGNEQFF
TRBJ2-3 TRBV20-1 CSATPRLAGGTDTQYF
TRBJ2-5 TRBV27 CASSLMTPPGYRGRERETQYF
TRBJ2-5 TRBV4-1 CASSQGTRGETQYF
TRBJ2-5 TRBV20-1 CSAETVQETQYF
TRBJ2-7 TRBV5-5 CASSPTGSYEQYF
TRBJ2-3 TRBV10-3 CAISESSGRAGTQYF
TRBJ2-1 TRBV5-1 CASSFALSYNEQFF
TRBJ2-7 TRBV10-1 CASSESRSREQYF
TRBJ1-4 TRBV2 CASSEVGKLFF
TRBJ2-5 TRBV18 CASSPAGRQGETQYF
TRBJ1-1 TRBV2 CASSDDRNTEAFF
TRBJ2-7 TRBV12-3/TRBV12-4 CASSLGQIYEQYF
TRBJ2-6 TRBV7-9 CASSWGTVSGANVLTF
TRBJ2-1 TRBV29-1 CSVEELNEQFF
TRBJ1-3 TRBV29-1 CSGRQDSGNTIYF
TRBJ2-4 TRBV6-6 CASSYPGQGGRNIQYF
TRBJ2-5 TRBV2 CARRRTSGKETQYF
TRBJ2-2 TRBV3-1 CASSQGRVTTGELFF
TRBJ2-1 TRBV12-3/TRBV12-4 CASSWAGGTNEQFF